This T cell receptor (beta chain) appears in the sequencing data of a study of control samples from healthy donors and cancer patients. Measured with immunoSEQ multiplex PCR; TCRdb has only the in-frame clones, and not every one. The sample records about 35,000 clones, 70% to 90% being singletons. The clonotype originates from a woman in her thirties or forties with lung cancer. The sample consisted of PBMCs.

CDR3: CATSRDRKGGEQYF. The CDR3 nucleotides are TGTGCCACCAGCAGAGATAGGAAGGGGGGCGAGCAGTACTTC. This chain joins TRBV15 and TRBJ2-7, with D perhaps given as TRBD1 or TRBD2 (6 bases each). The CDR3 is made up of 14 amino acids. CDR1 is LNHNV, CDR2 YYDKDF, per germline (reference sequence). V lost 0 bases and J lost 6, with 12 bases in between.